Listed below are T cell receptor beta chains from one sample, sequenced in a study of CD8+CD57+ T cells in acquired aplastic anemia. TCRdb fed the reads into MiXCR, producing one record per CDR3 protein. The repertoire has 75,000 to 80,000 distinct CDR3 sequences, about 70% of them found once; the top ten carry roughly 80%. The sequencing sample was made of sorted CD4+, CD8+, or CD8+CD57+ T cells (not recorded which) from PBMCs. The receptors originated from a human donor with aplastic anemia. Both conserved end residues are part of each CDR3. The order of the fields is D gene, V gene, CDR3 length, J gene, clone size, CDR3 DNA, CDR3 protein. The D gene is left open where the match is weak. Not every row has a clone size; where given, it reads once, few, many or a size class.

>NA|TRBV7-9|14|TRBJ2-1|NA
TGTGCCAGCAGCGCGAAGACAGATTACAATGAGCAGTTCTTC
CASSAKTDYNEQFF
>NA|TRBV10-3|13|TRBJ1-1|once
TGTGCCATCGCAAACGGAGGGTTTACTGAAGCTTTCTTT
CAIANGGFTEAFF
>NA|TRBV7-2|11|TRBJ2-1|NA
TGTGCCAGCAGTCTTTCCAGTGAGCAGTTCTTC
CASSLSSEQFF
>TRBD1|TRBV20-1|15|TRBJ2-7|many
TGCAGTGCTCGCCTTTTACAGGGGGGTGACTACGAGCAGTACTTC
CSARLLQGGDYEQYF
>NA|TRBV15|15|TRBJ2-1|NA
TGTGCCACCAGCAGCTATTGGGGGGGCGGGAATGAGCAGTTCTTC
CATSSYWGGGNEQFF
>NA|TRBV9|14|TRBJ1-1|NA
TGTGCCAGCAGCGTAGGCGGAGCGAACACTGAAGCTTTCTTT
CASSVGGANTEAFF
>NA|TRBV5-4|14|TRBJ1-5|NA
TGTGCCAGCAGCTTCATTGGGGGCAATCAGCCCCAGCATTTT
CASSFIGGNQPQHF
>NA|TRBV7-2|12|TRBJ1-1|NA
TGCGCCAGCAGTCAACAGGACACTGAAGCTTTCTTT
CASSQQDTEAFF
>TRBD1|TRBV20-1|13|TRBJ2-7|few
TGCAGTGCTGACAGGGGGAGCTCCTACGAGCAGTACTTC
CSADRGSSYEQYF
>NA|TRBV25-1|14|TRBJ1-1|NA
TGTGCCAGCAGTGAGCACAGCATGAACACTGAAGCTTTCTTT
CASSEHSMNTEAFF
>TRBD1|TRBV10-2|16|TRBJ2-7|NA
TGCGCCAGCAGTGATAATCGGGACAGGGCCTCCTACGAGCAGTACTTC
CASSDNRDRASYEQYF
>NA|TRBV10-3|11|TRBJ1-1|NA
TGTGCCATCAGTGACGGGAGCGGAGCTTTCTTT
CAISDGSGAFF
>NA|TRBV15|16|TRBJ2-5|NA
TGTGCCACCAGCAGACGGATGCAGGGTTTTGGGGAGACCCAGTACTTC
CATSRRMQGFGETQYF
>TRBD1|TRBV7-2|15|TRBJ1-6|NA
TGTGCCAGCAGCAAACAGACAGGGTGGAATTCACCCCTCCACTTT
CASSKQTGWNSPLHF
>NA|TRBV12-5|15|TRBJ1-5|many
TGTGCTAGTGGTTTGGGGACAAATAGCAATCAGCCCCAGCATTTT
CASGLGTNSNQPQHF
>NA|TRBV7-3|13|TRBJ2-3|NA
TGTGCCAGCAGCCCAACTAGTTTCGGTACGCAGTATTTT
CASSPTSFGTQYF
>TRBD2|TRBV6-1|14|TRBJ2-5|NA
TGTGCCAGCAGTGCCTCGGGAGGGTGGGAGACCCAGTACTTC
CASSASGGWETQYF
>NA|TRBV24-1|14|TRBJ1-2|NA
TGTGCCACCAGTGAATCCCAGGGTTATCAGGGCTACACCTTC
CATSESQGYQGYTF
>NA|TRBV12-3/TRBV12-4|14|TRBJ1-1|NA
TGTGCCAGCAGCCTCGACAGAAGGTACACTGAAGCTTTCTTT
CASSLDRRYTEAFF
>TRBD1|TRBV2|15|TRBJ2-7|NA
TGTGCCAGCTGTCCTTCCGGGACAGGGACCTACGAGCAGTACTTC
CASCPSGTGTYEQYF
>TRBD1|TRBV7-3|17|TRBJ1-2|NA
TGTGCCAGCAGACTGCCAGGGGGGCCCCGGAGGATTGGCGGCTACACCTTC
CASRLPGGPRRIGGYTF
>NA|TRBV29-1|14|TRBJ2-2|few
TGCAGCGTTAAGGGGTTGGCGAACACCGGGGAGCTGTTTTTT
CSVKGLANTGELFF
>NA|TRBV28|15|TRBJ1-2|NA
TGTGCCAGCAGTTCATTGACAGTAAAGAACTATGGCTACACCTTC
CASSSLTVKNYGYTF
>NA|TRBV2|14|TRBJ2-1|NA
TGTGCCAGCAGCAGTGGGCGGGGCTACAATGAGCAGTTCTTC
CASSSGRGYNEQFF
>TRBD1|TRBV11-2|16|TRBJ2-1|NA
TGTGCCAGCAGTTTCTGGACCGGGACAGGAGACAATGAGCAGTTCTTC
CASSFWTGTGDNEQFF
>NA|TRBV24-1|13|TRBJ2-7|many
TGTGCCACCAGTGGGGACACCTCCTACGAGCAGTACTTC
CATSGDTSYEQYF
>NA|TRBV25-1|16|TRBJ1-5|NA
TGTGCCAGTAGTAAACCGACCCGCGGGAGCAATCAGCCCCAGCATTTT
CASSKPTRGSNQPQHF
>NA|TRBV12-3/TRBV12-4|14|TRBJ2-5|once
TGTGCCAGCAGTTCGCACCCGGGGTCCGAGACCCAGTACTTC
CASSSHPGSETQYF
>NA|TRBV7-6|13|TRBJ1-1|NA
TGTGCCAGCAGCAACCGGGAGGGCACTGAAGCTTTCTTT
CASSNREGTEAFF
>NA|TRBV20-1|11|TRBJ2-2|few
TGCAGTGCAGGACTGTCTGGGGAGCTGTTTTTT
CSAGLSGELFF
>NA|TRBV7-3|15|TRBJ1-6|NA
TGTGCCAGCAGCAAACGACAGGAACCGAATTCACCCCTCCACTTT
CASSKRQEPNSPLHF
>TRBD1|TRBV6-4|14|TRBJ2-3|NA
TGTGCCAGCAGTCCCGACAGGGAGACAGATACGCAGTATTTT
CASSPDRETDTQYF
>TRBD2|TRBV14|17|TRBJ2-7|few
TGTGCCAGCAGCCAAGGCTCCGGGACTAGGCTTTCCTACGAGCAGTACTTC
CASSQGSGTRLSYEQYF
>TRBD2|TRBV19|15|TRBJ2-7|once
TGTGCCAGTAGAGAGACTAGCGGGGGGGCCTACGAGCAGTACTTC
CASRETSGGAYEQYF
>NA|TRBV3-1|15|TRBJ1-5|NA
TGTGCCAGCAGCCAAGAGCTGGGGTTAAATCAGCCCCAGCATTTT
CASSQELGLNQPQHF
>TRBD2|TRBV9|15|TRBJ2-7|NA
TGTGCCAGCAGCGCCTCTAGCGGGGGGGCATACGAGCAGTACTTC
CASSASSGGAYEQYF
>NA|TRBV7-6|16|TRBJ2-7|NA
TGTGCCAGCAGCCCCGTGTCCCGTGGACCGATTAGGGAGCAGTACTTC
CASSPVSRGPIREQYF
>TRBD1|TRBV7-2|16|TRBJ1-4|NA
TGTGCCAGCAGCTTAGCCCGACAGGGGGCTTATGAAAAACTGTTTTTT
CASSLARQGAYEKLFF
>NA|TRBV10-3|13|TRBJ1-2|NA
TGTGCCATCAGTGAGTCAGGGGACTATGGCTACACCTTC
CAISESGDYGYTF
>NA|TRBV24-1|15|TRBJ2-1|NA
TGTGCCACCAGTGATGGGGTTGGGTACATAAATGAGCAGTTCTTC
CATSDGVGYINEQFF
>NA|TRBV24-1|13|TRBJ1-5|NA
TGTGCCACCAGGGGTACAGGGAATCAGCCCCAGCATTTT
CATRGTGNQPQHF
>TRBD1|TRBV24-1|13|TRBJ1-2|few
TGTGCCACCAGTTTGGGACAGTCCTTAGGCTACACCTTC
CATSLGQSLGYTF
>NA|TRBV7-6|13|TRBJ2-2|NA
TGTGCCAGCAGCTTTGAGTCCGGCGGGGAGCTGTTTTTT
CASSFESGGELFF
>NA|TRBV20-1|11|TRBJ2-7|NA
TGCAGTGCTCCTTCCTGCCCCGAGCAGTACTTC
CSAPSCPEQYF
>NA|TRBV9|12|TRBJ1-6|many
TGTGCCAGCAGCCCCCCGGGGGACCGTCTCCACTTT
CASSPPGDRLHF
>NA|TRBV2|14|TRBJ2-2|NA
TGTGCCAGCAGTGTACGACAGAACACCGGGGAGCTGTTTTTT
CASSVRQNTGELFF
>NA|TRBV10-2|12|TRBJ2-5|NA
TGCGCCAGCAGTGAGACAGAGGAGACCCAGTACTTC
CASSETEETQYF
>NA|TRBV6-1|13|TRBJ2-3|NA
TGTGCCAGCATGATCAGAGGGACAGATACGCAGTATTTT
CASMIRGTDTQYF
>TRBD1|TRBV10-3|14|TRBJ1-5|NA
TGTGCCATCAGTGACGAGACAGGGGTTCAGCCCCAGCATTTT
CAISDETGVQPQHF